The 19 T cell receptor beta chains in this list originate from one sample, sequenced in a study of multiple sclerosis patients with progressive multifocal leukoencephalopathy. Using immunoSEQ multiplex PCR, the repertoire was profiled, and TCRdb retains in-frame clones only, with some absent. Of some 30,000 clones in the sample, around nine tenths are singletons; the top ten hold approximately 1%. The time point here: before natalizumab initiation. The sequenced sample was PBMCs. The receptors were sampled from a human donor with multiple sclerosis.

The chain uses TRBV29-1 and TRBJ1-1; D might be TRBD1 (6 bases). The V end was cut by 2 bases, the J end by 3 bases, with 10 bases between. Germline loops: CDR1 SQVTM, CDR2 ANQGSEA. The CDR3 consists of 13 residues. The CDR3 reads CSVEQGLDTEAFF. CDR3 nucleotide sequence: TGCAGCGTTGAACAGGGGTTGGACACTGAAGCTTTCTTT.

CDR3 protein: CASSPSMRGTEAFF. The CDR3 DNA sequence: TGTGCCAGCAGCCCTTCGATGAGGGGCACTGAAGCTTTCTTT. V and J are TRBV11-1 and TRBJ1-1, with a tentative D call TRBD1 (5 bases). Germline-derived CDR1 and CDR2 are SGHAT and FQDESV (reference sequence). The CDR3 contains 14 residues. Trimming stripped 5 bases from V and 4 bases from J, with 14 bases between. The whole variable domain, remainder taken from reference TRBV11-1 and TRBJ1-1, is EAEVAQSPRYKITEKSQAVAFWCDPISGHATLYWYRQILGQGPELLVQFQDESVVDDSQLPKDRFSAERLKGVDSTLKIQPAELGDSAMYLCASSPSMRGTEAFFGQGTRLTVV.

The rearrangement uses TRBV19 and TRBJ1-2; perhaps TRBD1 as D (5 bases). The CDR3 totals 13 residues. Germline assignment: CDR1 LNHDA and CDR2 SQIVND (reference sequence). The V end lost 5 bases, the J end lost 4 bases, and 11 bases lay between the germline ends. The DNA for the CDR3 is TGTGCCAGTAGTTTTGCCGGGGGCTATGGCTACACCTTC. This sequence encodes CASSFAGGYGYTF.

This chain uses TRBV5-1 with TRBJ1-1, with D possibly matching TRBD1 (6 bases). V dropped 0 bases and J dropped 4 bases, with 19 bases sitting between them. The CDR3 covers 17 residues. Germline CDR1 is SGHRS and CDR2 is YFSETQ. CDR3 loop: CASSLGEFAGASTEAFF. The CDR3 coding sequence is TGCGCCAGCAGCTTGGGGGAGTTCGCAGGGGCGAGCACTGAAGCTTTCTTT.

This chain uses TRBV28 with TRBJ1-4, with D hard to call. CDR1 is MDHEN and CDR2 is SYDVKM in the germline V gene. The CDR3 has 14 residues. Trimming cost V 6 bases and J 4 bases, with 12 bases left between them. The CDR3 loop reads CASRQSSINEKLFF. The CDR3 nucleotides are TGTGCCAGCAGACAGTCTTCAATTAATGAAAAACTGTTTTTT.

The genes are TRBV6-5 and TRBJ1-3, with D hard to call. This CDR3 is 13 amino acids long. Germline CDR1 MNHEY, CDR2 SVGAGI. Deletions cut 8 bases from V and 0 bases from J, with 8 bases between. In nucleotides, the CDR3 is TGTGCCAGCGCAGACAACTCTGGAAACACCATATATTTT. It specifies CASADNSGNTIYF.

This chain links TRBV15 with TRBJ1-5; no reliable D call. The CDR3 has 14 amino acids. Germline CDR1 reads LNHNV; CDR2 reads YYDKDF (reference sequence). Trimming left V 3 bases short and J 1 base short, with 7 bases between. In DNA form, the CDR3 reads TGTGCCACCAGCAGGTACAGAAGCAATCAGCCCCAGCATTTT. Its protein is CATSRYRSNQPQHF.

The chain joins TRBV20-1 to TRBJ2-3; D is ambiguous. Trimming removed 3 bases at V and 5 bases at J, with 3 bases between. Germline V gene lookup returns CDR1 DFQATT and CDR2 SNEGSKA (reference sequence). The CDR3 sequence is 10 residues long. The CDR3 loop is CSASQDTQYF. The CDR3 DNA reads TGCAGTGCTAGTCAAGATACGCAGTATTTT.

This chain uses TRBV12-5 with TRBJ2-1, with D possibly being TRBD1 or TRBD2 (5 bases each). V dropped 8 bases and J dropped 8 bases, with 16 bases sitting between them. This CDR3 is 13 amino acids long. The V gene's germline CDR1 is LGHNT and CDR2 FRNRAP. The CDR3 is CASFRRQRHEQFF. DNA of the CDR3: TGTGCTAGTTTTCGCAGACAGCGGCATGAGCAGTTCTTC.

In this sample, this clone turned up a few times. V gene TRBV10-1 combines with J gene TRBJ1-2; a possible D gene is TRBD1 (5 bases). The germline V gene encodes CDR1 WNHNN and CDR2 SYGVQD (reference sequence). The CDR3 contains 10 residues. Trimming left V 6 bases short and J 6 bases short, with 5 bases between. CDR3 DNA: TGCGCCAGCAGACAGGATGGCTACACCTTC. Its translation: CASRQDGYTF.

The V call is TRBV10-2, the J call TRBJ1-2, with D perhaps matching TRBD1 (6 bases). This CDR3 region has 14 residues. Trimming removed 2 bases at V and 5 bases at J, with 12 bases between. Germline-derived CDR1 and CDR2 are WSHSY and SAAADI. The CDR3: CASSENAGVYGYTF. The CDR3 DNA reads as TGCGCCAGCAGTGAGAACGCAGGGGTATATGGCTACACCTTC.

For this clone: One end of the junction does not line up with germline, which may come from a read error. The genes are TRBV4-1 and TRBJ2-1, with TRBD1 matching over 11 bases. CDR3 length: 16 amino acids. Germline-derived CDR1 and CDR2 are MGHRA and YSYEKL. The CDR3 nucleotides are TGCGCCAGCAGCCAATCTGGACAGGGGGCGTACAGTGAGCAGTTCTTC. This encodes CASSQSGQGAYSEQFF.

The gene calls are TRBV4-3 and TRBJ2-7, with D hard to call. The CDR3 is 15 residues long. Germline V gene data show CDR1 as LGHNA and CDR2 as YSLEER. With 0 bases removed from V and 0 bases from J, the gap between germline ends came to 9 bases. DNA for the CDR3: TGCGCCAGCAGCCAAGATGTTGGGTACTCCTACGAGCAGTACTTC. Protein sequence: CASSQDVGYSYEQYF.

The CDR3 DNA follows: TGCGCCAGCAGCCCAGGACAGGGCGGGCTAATAGGCTACACCTTC. Protein sequence: CASSPGQGGLIGYTF. The V call is TRBV5-1, the J call TRBJ1-2, with 8 positions matching TRBD1. This CDR3 comprises 15 residues. Trimming cost V 4 bases and J 8 bases; bases outside gene matches: 13. Per germline, CDR1 SGHRS and CDR2 YFSETQ.

V gene TRBV6-1 combines with J gene TRBJ2-7; D gene uncertain. In germline, CDR1 is MNHNS, CDR2 SASEGT. The CDR3 is 12 residues long. V shed 2 bases and J shed 3 bases, with 5 bases lying between them. Written as DNA, the CDR3 is TGTGCCAGCAGTGAACTAAACTACGAGCAGTACTTC. Amino acid sequence: CASSELNYEQYF.

This clone came up a few times. J is TRBJ2-5 and V is TRBV6-1; 11 bases line up with TRBD2. With 5 bases clipped from V and 2 bases from J, the junction kept 4 bases outside the gene matches. CDR1 and CDR2 (germline): MNHNS, SASEGT. CDR3 size: 15 residues. Written as DNA, the CDR3 is TGTGCCAGCAGTAGTCTAGCGGGGGGACAAGAGACCCAGTACTTC. Protein product: CASSSLAGGQETQYF.

Note on this clone: Compared with germline, one end of the junction differs, possibly owing to a read error. The chain links TRBV5-4 to TRBJ1-1; a possible D gene is TRBD1 (5 bases). The V gene's germline CDR1 is SGHNT and CDR2 YYREEE (reference sequence). The CDR3 runs to 14 residues. CDR3 DNA: TGCGCCAGCAGCCAAGGCGGACAGAACACTGAAGCTTTCTTT. Its protein product is CASSQGGQNTEAFF.

A note on this clone: No conserved phenylalanine or tryptophan is present at the end of the CDR3, so a read error is the likely explanation. This rearrangement joins TRBV9 to TRBJ1-2, with D possibly being TRBD1 (5 bases). V lost 2 bases, J lost 2 bases, and 7 bases lay in between. Germline V gives CDR1 SGDLS, CDR2 YYNGEE. This CDR3 spans 13 amino acids. The CDR3 DNA is TGTGCCAGCAGCGTCGACAGCAACTATGGCTACACCCTC. Protein: CASSVDSNYGYTL.

V usage is TRBV6-5 and J usage is TRBJ1-1; 7 bases map to TRBD1. The V and J ends lost 8 bases and 3 bases, in that order; junction bases with no gene match: 9. CDR1 is MNHEY and CDR2 is SVGAGI in the germline V gene. The CDR3 is 14 residues long. The CDR3 nucleotides read TGTGCCAGCGCGATGGGACAGCTATACACTGAAGCTTTCTTT. Encoded protein: CASAMGQLYTEAFF.